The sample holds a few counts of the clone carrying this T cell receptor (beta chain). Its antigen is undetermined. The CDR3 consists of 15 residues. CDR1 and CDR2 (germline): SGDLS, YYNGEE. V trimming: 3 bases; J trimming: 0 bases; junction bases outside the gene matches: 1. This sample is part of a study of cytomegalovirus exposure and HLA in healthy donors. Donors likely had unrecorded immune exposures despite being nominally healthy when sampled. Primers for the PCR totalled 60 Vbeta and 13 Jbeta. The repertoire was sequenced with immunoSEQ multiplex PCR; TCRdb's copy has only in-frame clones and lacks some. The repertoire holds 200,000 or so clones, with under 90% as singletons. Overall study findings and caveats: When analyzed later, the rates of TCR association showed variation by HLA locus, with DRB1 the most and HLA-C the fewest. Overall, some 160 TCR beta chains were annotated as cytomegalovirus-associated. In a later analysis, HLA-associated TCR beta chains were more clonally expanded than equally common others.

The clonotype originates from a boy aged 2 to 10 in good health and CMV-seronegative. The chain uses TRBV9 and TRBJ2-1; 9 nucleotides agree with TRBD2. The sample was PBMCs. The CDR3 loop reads CASSERGDSYNEQFF. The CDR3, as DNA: TGTGCCAGCAGCGAGCGGGGGGACTCCTACAATGAGCAGTTCTTC.